Presented here are 14 T cell receptor beta chains from one specimen sequenced in a study of vaccination and CD4 T cells after COVID-19. Sample treatment: 10-day PBMC culture with coronavirus spike peptide pools or control peptides (ViraFEST assay). Sequencing of cultured CD4+ T cell DNA used the Oncomine TCR Beta short-read assay. TCRdb re-called the PCR reads through MiXCR, storing one row per CDR3 protein. The data show under 10,000 distinct CDR3 sequences, about two thirds seen once. Their specific antigens are unknown. The sample consisted of cultured CD4+ T cells from blood, taken after SARS-CoV-2 vaccination. These receptors were taken from a human donor with COVID-19.

J is TRBJ1-2 and V is TRBV6-1; 7 bases map to TRBD1. CDR3 length equals 17 residues. Per the germline V gene, CDR1 is MNHNS and CDR2 is SASEGT. V shed 6 bases and J 5 bases; nucleotides not matched to a gene: 18. For the CDR3, the DNA is TGTGCCAGCAGGGCCGACACCCGGGACAGTCTAGGATATGGCTACACCTTC. Its translation is CASRADTRDSLGYGYTF.

The rearrangement uses TRBV12-3 or TRBV12-4 and TRBJ1-5; 7 nucleotides align to TRBD1. The CDR3 loop spans 12 amino acids. Germline trimming cut 6 bases from V and 9 bases from J; bases unmatched to any gene: 5. This CDR3 is CASRPAGGPQHF. The DNA for the CDR3 is TGTGCCAGCAGGCCCGCAGGGGGGCCCCAGCATTTT.

CDR3 in DNA: TGCAGCGTTGCCCTAGCGGGGGGGAAAGAGACCCAGTACTTC. Translation: CSVALAGGKETQYF. This chain links TRBV29-1 with TRBJ2-5; 12 bases agree with TRBD2. This CDR3 spans 14 amino acids. Germline V gene sequence: CDR1 SQVTM, CDR2 ANQGSEA. With 4 bases clipped from V and 3 bases from J, the junction kept 3 bases outside the gene matches.

This rearrangement joins TRBV19 to TRBJ2-2; 7 nucleotides agree with TRBD1. This CDR3 contains 16 residues. Germline V gene lookup returns CDR1 LNHDA and CDR2 SQIVND (reference sequence). V was pared by 5 bases and J by 5 bases, with 11 bases of the junction left unmatched. This CDR3 is CASSSTGRGFTGELFF. The CDR3 region has the DNA TGTGCCAGTAGTTCGACAGGGCGTGGGTTTACCGGGGAGCTGTTTTTT.

The rearrangement uses TRBV6-2 or TRBV6-3 and TRBJ1-4, with unresolved D. In germline, CDR1 is MNHEY, CDR2 SVGEGT. With 7 bases removed from V and 0 bases from J, the gap between germline ends came to 12 bases. This CDR3 has 15 amino acids. The DNA of the CDR3 is TGTGCCAGCACCGGTCACAGTGCAACTAATGAAAAACTGTTTTTT. This encodes CASTGHSATNEKLFF.

The chain links TRBV2 to TRBJ1-1, with D unresolved. Germline V lookup: CDR1 SNHLY, CDR2 FYNNEI. V lost 6 bases and J lost 3, with 5 bases in between. The CDR3 spans 11 residues. The CDR3 spells CASSRYTEAFF. The CDR3, as DNA: TGTGCCAGCAGCAGGTACACTGAAGCTTTCTTT.

The chain recombines TRBV6-2 or TRBV6-3 with TRBJ1-5, with D perhaps TRBD1 (5 bases). Germline-derived CDR1 and CDR2 are MNHEY and SVGEGT. Trimming cost V 0 bases and J 4 bases, with 16 bases left between them. CDR3 length: 17 residues. CDR3 nucleotide sequence: TGTGCCAGCAGTTACTCGAGGGGTTCTTTCGGAAATCAGCCCCAGCATTTT. Translated, it gives CASSYSRGSFGNQPQHF.

The chain combines TRBV2 with TRBJ1-2; the match to TRBD1 covers 10 bases. CDR3 size: 14 residues. The germline CDR1 and CDR2 sequences are SNHLY and FYNNEI. The ends lost 6 bases at V and 7 bases at J; junction bases unmatched: 8. The CDR3 region is CASRGTGVGSGYTF. Here the CDR3 DNA reads TGTGCCAGCAGGGGGACAGGGGTTGGGTCTGGCTACACCTTC.

This clonotype appeared once. This chain links TRBV20-1 with TRBJ1-2, with D hard to call. This CDR3 region has 15 residues. Between the trimmed V and J ends, which lost 0 bases and 6 bases, there was a span of 17 bases. The germline V gene encodes CDR1 DFQATT and CDR2 SNEGSKA (reference sequence). The CDR3 here is CSARDARTLQNGYTF. CDR3 DNA: TGCAGTGCTAGAGATGCCCGTACCTTACAGAATGGCTACACCTTC.

The rearrangement links TRBV6-2 or TRBV6-3 to TRBJ2-2; the D is unclear. V lost 5 bases to trimming and J lost 7 bases, with 11 bases between them. The V gene's germline CDR1 is MNHEY and CDR2 SVGEGT. This CDR3 has 13 amino acids. Written as DNA, the CDR3 is TGTGCCAGCAGTCGCCTAGGGATCGGGGAGCTGTTTTTT. Protein: CASSRLGIGELFF.

This chain links TRBV15 with TRBJ1-5, with D hard to call. The germline V gene has CDR1 LNHNV and CDR2 YYDKDF (reference sequence). Trimming pared 0 bases from V and 1 base from J, leaving 13 bases between. This CDR3 has 17 residues. CDR3 nucleotides: TGTGCCACCAGCAGAGACGGGAATGACGTGAGCAATCAGCCCCAGCATTTT. Translation gives CATSRDGNDVSNQPQHF.

This sequence joins TRBV19 and TRBJ2-1; 9 positions match TRBD1. V shed 5 bases and J 7 bases; nucleotides not matched to a gene: 9. The germline gives CDR1 LNHDA, CDR2 SQIVND (reference sequence). This CDR3 is 15 amino acids long. CDR3 loop: CASSDRDRAQNEQFF. The CDR3 DNA is TGTGCCAGTAGTGACAGGGACAGGGCTCAAAATGAGCAGTTCTTC.

This clonotype has just a few counts. V usage is TRBV10-1 and J usage is TRBJ1-6; TRBD1 matches 8 bases. Looked up from germline, CDR1 is WNHNN and CDR2 is SYGVQD (reference sequence). The CDR3 is made up of 15 amino acids. V shed 1 base, J shed 6 bases, and the junction held 2 bases outside the gene matches. As DNA, the CDR3 is TGCGCCAGCAGTGAGTTTACAGGGGGTAATTCACCCCTCCACTTT. Residues: CASSEFTGGNSPLHF.

The gene calls are TRBV27 and TRBJ2-7, with D perhaps TRBD1 (6 bases). V gave up 8 bases and J gave up 1 base, with 6 bases separating them. The CDR3 totals 11 residues. In germline, CDR1 is MNHEY, CDR2 SMNVEV (reference sequence). CDR3 in DNA: TGTGCCAGCGGGACATCCTACGAGCAGTACTTC. It yields the protein CASGTSYEQYF.